The 26 T cell receptor beta chains in this list originate from one sample, sequenced in a study of response to subunit inactivated influenza vaccine. TCRdb re-analysed the RT-PCR reads in MiXCR, keeping a single row per CDR3 protein. Here the sample spans approximately 160,000 distinct CDR3 sequences, roughly a tenth being singletons. The material was CD8+ T cells sorted from PBMCs, obtained less than 25 months after vaccination. The receptors were sampled from a man aged 50-75 years who received an inactivated influenza vaccine.

The rearrangement links TRBV4-1 to TRBJ2-2; D unclear. Deletions cut 4 bases from V and 1 base from J, with 16 bases between. The CDR3 runs to 17 residues. Looked up from germline, CDR1 is MGHRA and CDR2 is YSYEKL. This chain's CDR3 is CASSPISNGWNTGELFF. The DNA of the CDR3 is TGCGCCAGCAGCCCTATTTCAAACGGGTGGAACACCGGGGAGCTGTTTTTT.

This clonotype has ten or more counts. The gene calls are TRBV28 and TRBJ2-7; possibly TRBD1 for D (5 bases). Germline assignment: CDR1 MDHEN and CDR2 SYDVKM. This CDR3 comprises 15 residues. V was shortened by 3 bases and J by 3 bases, with 15 bases between the two germline ends. Here the CDR3 DNA reads TGTGCCAGCAGTTTGTACACAGGAAGGGTCTACGAGCAGTACTTC. It specifies CASSLYTGRVYEQYF.

This clonotype showed up just a few times. V is TRBV20-1 and J is TRBJ2-2; 10 bases are shared with TRBD2. V shed 5 bases and J 0 bases; nucleotides not matched to a gene: 9. Looked up from germline, CDR1 is DFQATT and CDR2 is SNEGSKA (reference sequence). This CDR3 is 17 amino acids long. This CDR3 is CSAPEWGLASNTGELFF. The CDR3 DNA is TGCAGTGCTCCTGAATGGGGACTAGCGTCGAACACCGGGGAGCTGTTTTTT.

The V and J genes are TRBV15 and TRBJ2-1, with 8 positions matching TRBD2. Germline CDR1 LNHNV, CDR2 YYDKDF (reference sequence). V lost 6 bases and J lost 2; bases outside the gene matches: 9. The CDR3 is made up of 16 amino acids. The CDR3 here is CATSQRLAHTYNEQFF. The CDR3 coding sequence is TGTGCCACCAGTCAACGACTAGCGCACACCTACAATGAGCAGTTCTTC.

Concerning this clonotype: Being one base from a much bigger clone, this may be a read error. J is TRBJ2-1 and V is TRBV7-6; tentatively, D is TRBD2 (5 bases). The V gene's germline CDR1 is SGHVS and CDR2 FNYEAQ. The CDR3 covers 13 residues. Trimming left V 0 bases short and J 8 bases short, with 8 bases between. CDR3 region: CASSLAEEDEQFF. The CDR3 DNA reads TGTGCCAGCAGCTTAGCGGAGGAGGATGAGCAGTTCTTC.

The table lists this clonotype with many counts. The rearrangement joins TRBV19 to TRBJ2-1; D tentatively reads TRBD1 or TRBD2 (5 bases each). Germline CDR1 is LNHDA and CDR2 is SQIVND (reference sequence). This CDR3 comprises 11 residues. Trimming shortened V by 5 bases and J by 10 bases, and 9 bases separated the two germline ends. The CDR3 DNA follows: TGTGCCAGTAGTTCCCGGGACGAGCAGTTCTTC. This codes for CASSSRDEQFF.

This clonotype was recorded many times. CDR3: CASSLDRVPYNEQFF. In nucleotides, the CDR3 is TGTGCCAGCAGCTTGGACAGGGTCCCCTACAATGAGCAGTTCTTC. This chain links TRBV5-5 with TRBJ2-1, with D possibly TRBD1 on 6 matching bases. V gave up 0 bases and J gave up 2 bases, with 9 bases separating them. Germline loops: CDR1 SGHKS, CDR2 YYEKEE (reference sequence). The CDR3 is 15 residues long.

This clonotype was observed many times. This chain joins TRBV7-2 and TRBJ2-1, with TRBD2 matching over 12 bases. Germline loops: CDR1 SGHTA, CDR2 FQGNSA. The V and J ends lost 3 bases and 4 bases, in that order; junction bases with no gene match: 1. The CDR3 runs to 15 residues. The CDR3 region is CASSLGTSGYNEQFF. The CDR3 region has the DNA TGTGCCAGCAGCTTGGGGACTAGCGGGTACAATGAGCAGTTCTTC.

About this clonotype: No conserved phenylalanine or tryptophan ends this CDR3, so it is likely a read error. The gene calls are TRBV9 and TRBJ2-3, with D unresolved. V lost 0 bases and J 2 bases, leaving 10 bases between the germline ends. CDR3 length: 15 amino acids. The V gene's germline CDR1 is SGDLS and CDR2 YYNGEE. CDR3 bases: TGTGCCAGCAGCGTAGCGTCAGCGTCCACAGATACGCAGTATCTT. As protein: CASSVASASTDTQYL.

There are many counts of this clonotype. The chain employs TRBV6-1 and TRBJ2-1; TRBD2 aligns across 7 bases. The CDR3 contains 16 residues. The V gene's germline CDR1 is MNHNS and CDR2 SASEGT. V lost 7 bases, J lost 0 bases, and 9 bases stayed unmatched. This CDR3 is CASKEGLADSYNEQFF. The CDR3 DNA reads TGTGCCAGCAAAGAAGGCCTAGCGGACTCCTACAATGAGCAGTTCTTC.

Ten or more counts support this clonotype. The chain is built from TRBV12-3 or TRBV12-4 and TRBJ2-2; D possibly uses TRBD1 or TRBD2 (5 bases each). The CDR3 totals 16 residues. V was clipped by 5 bases and J by 0 bases, with 13 bases between them. The DNA of the CDR3 is TGTGCCAGCAGTCCCTGGGGACGGCCGAACACCGGGGAGCTGTTTTTT. The encoded protein is CASSPWGRPNTGELFF.

This clonotype appeared a few times. The chain has TRBV5-1 and TRBJ1-2; a weak D match, TRBD1 (5 bases). This CDR3 contains 13 residues. Germline lookup yields CDR1 SGHRS and CDR2 YFSETQ. Trimming shortened V by 4 bases and J by 6 bases, and 13 bases separated the two germline ends. CDR3 bases: TGCGCCAGCAGCGACATCGGGACGAATGGCTACACCTTC. Its translation is CASSDIGTNGYTF.

This clonotype was observed a few times. The V call is TRBV20-1, the J call TRBJ2-1, with D perhaps matching TRBD2 (5 bases). Germline V CDR1 and CDR2: DFQATT, SNEGSKA (reference sequence). The CDR3 runs 17 residues. Trimming removed 8 bases at V and 3 bases at J, with 26 bases between. For the CDR3, the DNA is TGCAGTACGACCGGGGTAGGCCGCGAAATCGTCTACAATGAGCAGTTCTTC. It specifies CSTTGVGREIVYNEQFF.

The chain couples TRBV2 to TRBJ1-5; possible D gene TRBD1, 5 bases. The CDR3 is 13 residues long. Trimming removed 2 bases at V and 7 bases at J, with 9 bases between. The germline gives CDR1 SNHLY, CDR2 FYNNEI. CDR3 protein: CASSERGLQPQHF. CDR3 bases: TGTGCCAGCAGTGAACGGGGGTTACAGCCCCAGCATTTT.

The chain combines TRBV5-1 with TRBJ1-4; D gene uncertain. Germline V lookup: CDR1 SGHRS, CDR2 YFSETQ. The V gene lost 5 bases and the J gene lost 7 bases, with 12 bases spanning the gap. The CDR3 sequence is 13 residues long. The CDR3 spells CASSLTQSEKLFF. DNA of the CDR3: TGCGCCAGCAGTCTAACGCAGAGTGAAAAACTGTTTTTT.

The chain recombines TRBV28 with TRBJ1-3; D not resolved. The V gene's germline CDR1 is MDHEN and CDR2 SYDVKM. Deletions cut 7 bases from V and 4 bases from J, with 5 bases between. This CDR3 contains 11 residues. The chain's CDR3 is CASTQGNTIYF. In DNA form, the CDR3 reads TGTGCCAGCACCCAAGGAAACACCATATATTTT.

The chain carries TRBV11-2 and TRBJ2-2; 7 bases fit TRBD2. CDR3 size: 16 residues. Per germline, CDR1 SGHAT and CDR2 FQNNGV. With 4 bases clipped from V and 5 bases from J, the junction kept 10 bases outside the gene matches. The CDR3 DNA is TGTGCCAGCAGCTCCCTCGGTAGGGGAGGGACCGGGGAGCTGTTTTTT. Translating gives CASSSLGRGGTGELFF. Full variable domain (rest looked up from reference TRBV11-2 and TRBJ2-2): EAGVAQSPRYKIIEKRQSVAFWCNPISGHATLYWYQQILGQGPKLLIQFQNNGVVDDSQLPKDRFSAERLKGVDSTLKIQPAKLEDSAVYLCASSSLGRGGTGELFFGEGSRLTVL.

The gene calls are TRBV9 and TRBJ2-1; D remains unclear. Per the germline V gene, CDR1 is SGDLS and CDR2 is YYNGEE. The CDR3 runs to 12 residues. Trimming took 2 bases from V and 9 from J, leaving 9 bases between them. The CDR3 DNA is TGTGCCAGCAGCGTGGATCTCCGTGAGCAGTTCTTC. It yields the protein CASSVDLREQFF. The full variable domain, with the rest looked up from reference TRBV9 and TRBJ2-1, is DSGVTQTPKHLITATGQRVTLRCSPRSGDLSVYWYQQSLDQGLQFLIQYYNGEERAKGNILERFSAQQFPDLHSELNLSSLELGDSALYFCASSVDLREQFFGPGTRLTVL.

Many counts were recorded for this clonotype. J is TRBJ2-3 and V is TRBV12-3 or TRBV12-4; D ambiguous. V was shortened by 8 bases and J by 2 bases, with 17 bases between the two germline ends. The CDR3 consists of 15 residues. The CDR3: CASPPNARNTDTQYF. In DNA form, the CDR3 reads TGTGCCAGCCCCCCTAACGCCCGTAACACAGATACGCAGTATTTT.

In this sample, this clonotype turned up a few times. The gene calls are TRBV12-3 or TRBV12-4 and TRBJ1-2; possible D gene TRBD1, 5 bases. V lost 8 bases and J 3 bases, leaving 16 bases between the germline ends. This CDR3 spans 14 amino acids. The CDR3 nucleotides are TGTGCCAGCGGCCCCGGGGGAGGTTACTATGGCTACACCTTC. The encoded protein is CASGPGGGYYGYTF.

Many counts were recorded for this clonotype. The chain combines TRBV3-1 with TRBJ2-2; D is ambiguous. The CDR3 is 12 residues long. V lost 2 bases to trimming and J lost 8 bases, with 6 bases between them. Germline V lookup: CDR1 LGHDT, CDR2 YNNKEL (reference sequence). CDR3 sequence: CASSQFNGELFF. In DNA form, the CDR3 reads TGTGCCAGCAGCCAATTCAATGGGGAGCTGTTTTTT.

This clonotype showed up just a few times. V gene TRBV19 combines with J gene TRBJ2-6, with D perhaps TRBD1 (7 bases). This CDR3 has 17 residues. V was cut by 9 bases and J by 0 bases, with 18 bases left in between. Germline V gives CDR1 LNHDA, CDR2 SQIVND (reference sequence). The CDR3 DNA follows: TGTGCCAGCTCTCAGGGGGGAACCGCCTCTGGGGCCAACGTCCTGACTTTC. This gives the protein CASSQGGTASGANVLTF.

This clonotype was found many times. The rearrangement links TRBV12-3 or TRBV12-4 to TRBJ2-3, with 7 bases fitting TRBD2. This CDR3 contains 15 residues. The V and J ends lost 3 bases and 5 bases, in that order; junction bases with no gene match: 8. The CDR3 sequence is CASSLSGAAGDTQYF. The CDR3 DNA reads TGTGCCAGCAGTTTGAGCGGGGCTGCGGGAGATACGCAGTATTTT.

The genes are TRBV27 and TRBJ2-1, with TRBD1 as a possible D gene (5 bases). Trimming cost V 0 bases and J 4 bases, with 16 bases left between them. The germline V gene has CDR1 MNHEY and CDR2 SMNVEV (reference sequence). This CDR3 has 17 residues. The CDR3 bases are TGTGCCAGCAGTTTATCCGGAACAGGTCCCTTTTACAATGAGCAGTTCTTC. Translated, it gives CASSLSGTGPFYNEQFF.

The sample holds many counts of this clonotype. The CDR3 spells CSVEGVTGELFF. CDR3 nucleotide sequence: TGCAGCGTTGAAGGGGTAACCGGGGAGCTGTTTTTT. The chain recombines TRBV29-1 with TRBJ2-2, with D unresolved. Between the trimmed V and J ends, which lost 1 base and 5 bases, there was a span of 5 bases. Germline V gene sequence: CDR1 SQVTM, CDR2 ANQGSEA. This CDR3 is 12 amino acids long.

There are many counts of this clonotype. The rearrangement uses TRBV19 and TRBJ2-7; 9 nucleotides agree with TRBD2. The CDR3 is 13 amino acids. Germline V gives CDR1 LNHDA, CDR2 SQIVND (reference sequence). V lost 4 bases to trimming and J lost 7 bases; unmatched junction nucleotides: 5. CDR3 residues: CASSTSGMTEQYF. CDR3 nucleotide sequence: TGTGCCAGTAGTACTAGCGGGATGACTGAGCAGTACTTC.